This T cell receptor beta chain appears in the sequencing data of a study of cytomegalovirus exposure and HLA in healthy donors (dated by TCRdb to 2015 to 2018). Study-wide context: An earlier analysis of 587 of the donors reported approximately 300 Gb of sequence data and roughly 120 million unique TCR beta sequences obtained from around 180 million T cells. An early release that covered some 640 HLA-typed donors contained approximately 300 gigabases of sequencing data and 80 million or so unique TCR sequences. The genetic ancestry cluster associated with self-reported Caucasian donors included about 81% of the approximately 410 genotyped donors. The study was designed to test whether signatures of past pathogen exposure could be identified by cataloging public T cell receptors. Using immunosequencing, the study profiled T cell repertoires from some 670 subjects and related those repertoires to cytomegalovirus serostatus. Along with the roughly 700-subject first cohort, a separate validation cohort of over a hundred different subjects was used. The study combined high-throughput TCR immunosequencing, statistical association of individual TCRs with disease status, and machine learning to predict cytomegalovirus infection status. A later analysis re-examined previously published TCR beta repertoires from around 670 donors and added high-resolution HLA genotyping to investigate patterns of TCR occurrence. In the later analysis, no new phenotypic data were used to find candidate immune exposures; instead, reliance was placed on TCR beta sequences and their occurrence across donors. To decide whether each TCR beta V gene segment behaved as functional or pseudogenic, an earlier analysis of approximately 600 of the donors relied on high-throughput TCR beta sequencing. Donor age, sex, ethnicity and CMV serostatus were compiled together with the repertoire data. Genome-wide SNP genotypes for about three fifths of the 666 donors were used in a later genetic analysis, which treated that subset as a discovery cohort. All discovery cohort repertoires had been generated on a single sequencing platform. HLA typing included class I and class II loci at four-digit resolution. Typing coverage varied by locus: roughly 629-630 donors for A, B, C, DRB1 and DQB1; roughly 510 for DQA1; about 600 for DPA1; roughly 470 for DPB1. Five DR-DQ haplotypes were treated as single units for association and clustering because of strong linkage in the cohort. On average, around 240,000 unique TCR beta nucleotide sequences were sequenced per donor among more than 350 genotyped donors of the cohort, with roughly a sixth of those sequences being non-productive. What the work shows at the level of the full study, not this receptor alone: Because counts were too low, about 15 rarely observed V segments, including chromosome 9 orphons, were left out of the earlier analysis of about 500 of the donors. Linkage disequilibrium might explain the correlated functional status among segregating V segments, but an unknown experimental factor could not be excluded. Compared with the roughly 670-donor mean, donors in an Asian-associated ancestry cluster had fewer N-insertions in productive TCRs, according to a later genetic analysis. Compared with equally common non-associated chains, HLA-associated TCR beta chains in a later analysis were more clonally expanded and had lower generation probabilities. For the cohort, immune exposure information was limited to CMV serostatus. A group of highly shared sequence variants was considered likely to be a technical artifact of the sequencing pipeline. Most CMV-associated TCR beta chains appeared to be HLA-restricted in a later analysis, and the HLA associations seemed to be driven largely by CMV exposure. Three of the identified cytomegalovirus-associated TCR beta chains were confirmed in vitro to be specific for cytomegalovirus antigens. A later analysis found that TCR association rates varied across HLA loci, with DRB1 alleles showing the most associated TCRs and HLA-C alleles the fewest. This cohort had only TCR beta chains sequenced, and the lack of alpha or paired-chain data limited which features could be detected. A further reported finding was that TCR beta sequences accurately predicted the HLA-A and HLA-B alleles for most subjects in the first cohort. Because some donors lacked HLA typing at each locus, the association tests relied only on the typed subset. When HLA alleles, especially DR and DQ, strongly co-occurred, attributing TCR associations to individual alleles was difficult. A later analysis reported that several top co-occurrence clusters appeared linked to parvovirus B19, influenza, CMV and Epstein-Barr virus. It was suggested by the authors that the approach could potentially be generalized to other disease states and immunological phenotypes. In both the original and validation cohorts, the classifier was reported to diagnose cytomegalovirus status with high specificity and sensitivity. In an earlier analysis of 587 of the donors, most TCR beta V segments appeared in productive rearrangements about 90% or about 30% of the time, broadly matching IMGT annotations. A later analysis associated about 17,000 TCR beta sequences with specific HLA alleles at a false discovery rate of 0.05. Presence/absence analyses assumed roughly uniform sequencing depth across donors, an assumption that may not hold. Most TCR sequences were seen in very few donors, while some public TCRs were found in many individuals. The 87-base-pair reads could not distinguish some IMGT-functional V segments, including TRBV6-2 and TRBV6-3, so those segments were excluded. A total of 150 or so TCR beta chains were listed by the study as associated with cytomegalovirus. In a later genetic analysis, a missense DCLRE1C variant was associated with V-gene and J-gene trimming of TCR beta chains, and the association was replicated in an independent cohort.

The CDR3 goes from the cysteine to the phenylalanine over 16 residues. This entry keeps only the CDR3 DNA: 48 bases, framed from base 1. Trimming at the junction amounts to 4 bases on V and 2 bases on J, and the germline ends lie 18 bases apart. According to the germline V gene, CDR1 reads SGHRS and CDR2 reads YFSETQ. In total, fewer than 750 healthy bone marrow donors made up the cohort. At the time of sampling, every cohort member was nominally healthy, though immune exposures that went unrecorded were likely present. The donor was CMV seronegative and belonged to the group of 320 or so seronegative cohort members. Each donor provided a peripheral blood sample, and peripheral blood mononuclear cells were used for TCR beta sequencing. Genomic DNA extraction from the blood cell samples was performed with the Qiagen DNeasy Blood Extraction Kit. Library preparation used the immunoSEQ multiplex PCR assay. For the multiplex PCR, a mixture combining 60 forward primers for TCR Vbeta segments and 13 reverse primers for TCR Jbeta segments was used. Amplification of the CDR3 region of rearranged TCR beta genes was performed with a multiplex PCR assay on genomic DNA. Amplified TCR beta libraries were sequenced as 87-base-pair reads on the Illumina HiSeq System. As for the authors' bioinformatics: Across the 666 repertoires, a later analysis counted 80 million or so unique TCR beta chains, roughly 11 million of which were shared by at least two donors. To remove PCR and sequencing errors, raw reads were error-corrected and collapsed into unique sequences using a nearest-neighbor algorithm that merged closely related sequences. To assign V, D and J gene segments, CDR3 sequences were aligned to IMGT reference sequences. For a sequence to be retained, a match of at least six nucleotides to both a V gene segment and a J gene segment was required. Rearrangements were classified as productive when the CDR3 lacked stop codons and remained in frame with V and J, and all other rearrangements were classified as non-productive. Following IMGT convention, CDR3 was defined as the stretch from the second conserved V-encoded cysteine to the conserved J-encoded phenylalanine. Sequences without an unambiguous match to a single V gene segment were excluded from the earlier analysis of 450 to 650 of the donors. In an earlier analysis of 587 of the donors, V segments were called functional above 56.7% productive rearrangements and were called segregating when the between-donor standard deviation exceeded 5%. A statistical classification framework was developed to diagnose cytomegalovirus status using the catalog of TCR beta chain sequences. In a later analysis, TCR nucleotide sequences were compared against IMGT/GENE-DB human TR gene sequences so that V and J genes could be assigned. Using the TCRdist pipeline, a later analysis assigned CDR3 sequences along with most-parsimonious VDJ recombination scenarios. In a later analysis, each TCR beta chain was defined by its CDR3 amino acid sequence together with its V-gene family, and reads without a unique V-gene family were excluded. A later analysis removed 500 to 650 highly shared, low-generation-probability nucleotide sequences to deal with suspected cross-contamination and a sequencing artifact. In a later analysis, a clonal expansion index was calculated for each public chain from normalized within-repertoire ranks of inferred template counts. A later analysis computed generation probabilities with a VDJ recombination model fitted to out-of-frame rearrangements, and checked the results against IGoR. A later analysis scored TCR-TCR, TCR-HLA and TCR-CMV co-occurrence with hypergeometric tests, applying a repertoire-size bias correction to TCR pairs. In a later analysis, false discovery rates were estimated by permuting HLA or CMV assignments 20 times. A later analysis grouped co-occurring TCRs with DBSCAN, adding TCRdist sequence similarity when clustering within HLA-allele-positive subsets. Repertoires with fewer than 30,000 or more than 120,000 public chains, plus five repertoires with anomalous nucleotide sharing, were excluded from co-occurrence clustering. The table comes from immuneACCESS by way of TCRdb, which keeps in-frame sequences with V and J called. Part of the clones is missing from these tables; in studies checked, under half for an unresolved V gene and the rest for unknown reasons. V, J and clone size were drawn from that table, and D and trimming were deduced from the DNA. The sample table records 150,000 to 200,000 clones; about 86% of these occur just once. The top ten clonotypes cover nearly 2% of the sample.

A word on this clone: Its specific antigen is unknown. No base qualities exist here, and no much larger clone lies one base off it.

In this chain, TRBV5-1 is recombined with TRBJ1-2, with the identity of the D gene unclear. The TCR originated in a woman in her late teens or twenties in good health and CMV-seronegative. Sequenced input: PBMCs. For the CDR3, the sequence is CASSPGPGGRNYGYTF. The nucleotide sequence is given as TGCGCCAGCAGCCCGGGCCCTGGCGGGCGCAACTATGGCTACACCTTC. When the CDR3 is completed using the reference TRBV5-1 and TRBJ1-2 genes on either side, the full variable domain is KAGVTQTPRYLIKTRGQQVTLSCSPISGHRSVSWYQQTPGQGLQFLFEYFSETQRNKGNFPGRFSGRQFSNSRSEMNVSTLELGDSALYLCASSPGPGGRNYGYTFGSGTRLTVV.